The rows below give T cell receptor beta chains drawn from one sample of a study of graft-versus-host responses after intestinal transplantation. Clones were read by immunoSEQ multiplex PCR, and TCRdb kept only the in-frame ones, dropping some. The top ten hold approximately 6% of the sample, which has roughly 6,900 clones, around 24% seen once. Specimen: alloreactive CD8+ T cells from a mixed lymphocyte reaction culture, collected before transplantation. All receptors derive from a human patient who was an organ donor for intestinal transplantation. CDR3s include the opening cysteine and the closing phenylalanine or tryptophan. Each record gives: CDR3 length, clone size, V gene, D gene, J gene, CDR3 protein, CDR3 DNA. A D gene is named only where the DNA matches it firmly. Size values are once, few and many counts, or a class for expanded clones, and some rows have none.

>14|few|TRBV11-1|.|TRBJ2-5
CASSTTNRQETQYF
TGTGCCAGCAGTACCACCAACAGACAAGAGACCCAGTACTTC
>17|.|TRBV21-1|.|TRBJ2-4
CASRRVIATVRKNIQYF
TGTGCCAGCAGAAGAGTCATAGCTACAGTAAGAAAAAACATTCAGTACTTC
>14|.|TRBV4-2|.|TRBJ2-7
CASSFGDNSYEQYF
TGTGCCAGCAGCTTCGGGGACAACTCCTACGAGCAGTACTTC
>13|medium-sized|TRBV7-3|.|TRBJ1-1
CASSLWGGTEAFF
TGTGCCAGCAGCTTATGGGGGGGCACTGAAGCTTTCTTT
>11|.|TRBV12-5|.|TRBJ1-5
CASPSSQPQHF
TGTGCTAGTCCTAGTAGTCAGCCCCAGCATTTT
>12|.|TRBV5-3|.|TRBJ2-1
CARSRRPNEQFF
TGTGCCAGAAGTCGACGCCCCAATGAGCAGTTCTTC
>14|.|TRBV4-1|.|TRBJ1-2
CASSPPLGAPGYTF
TGCGCCAGCAGCCCGCCTCTGGGGGCGCCTGGCTACACCTTC
>14|medium-sized|TRBV5-4|.|TRBJ2-1
CASSLTGLYNEQFF
TGTGCCAGCAGCTTGACGGGGCTCTACAATGAGCAGTTCTTC
>16|.|TRBV4-1|.|TRBJ1-1
CASSQVLRDTFTEAFF
TGCGCCAGCAGCCAAGTTCTCCGGGACACCTTCACTGAAGCTTTCTTT
>18|medium-sized|TRBV4-3|TRBD2|TRBJ2-7
CASSQGLLGLAGGYEQYF
TGCGCCAGCAGCCAAGGACTCCTGGGACTAGCGGGAGGCTACGAGCAGTACTTC
>15|few|TRBV5-4|TRBD1|TRBJ2-7
CASSSTGTGVYEQYF
TGTGCCAGCAGCTCCACCGGGACAGGGGTCTACGAGCAGTACTTC
>12|.|TRBV7-9|.|TRBJ2-7
CASSLPSYEQYF
TGTGCCAGCAGCTTACCTTCCTACGAGCAGTACTTC
>12|few|TRBV7-5|.|TRBJ2-7
CASSSGAYEQYF
TGTGCCAGCAGCTCCGGGGCCTACGAGCAGTACTTC
>15|.|TRBV10-2|TRBD1|TRBJ2-7
CASWDSSTLGYEQYF
TGCGCCAGCTGGGACAGCTCTACACTAGGGTACGAGCAGTACTTC
>14|few|TRBV27|.|TRBJ2-7
CASSERVSSYEQYF
TGTGCCAGCAGTGAGAGGGTCAGCTCCTACGAGCAGTACTTC
>14|.|TRBV6-1|.|TRBJ2-3
CASSAVPSTDTQYF
TGTGCCAGCAGCGCCGTCCCTTCAACAGATACGCAGTATTTT
>13|few|TRBV6-5|TRBD2|TRBJ2-3
CASGGTNTDTQYF
TGTGCCAGCGGGGGGACTAACACAGATACGCAGTATTTT
>17|.|TRBV14|TRBD2|TRBJ2-5
CASSQGSKREGWGTQYF
TGTGCCAGCAGCCAAGGATCTAAGCGGGAGGGGTGGGGGACCCAGTACTTC
>12|few|TRBV10-3|.|TRBJ2-2
CAIRVNTGELFF
TGTGCCATACGGGTTAACACCGGGGAGCTGTTTTTT
>15|few|TRBV7-9|TRBD2|TRBJ2-3
CASSLIAGAPDTQYF
TGTGCCAGCAGCTTAATAGCGGGAGCTCCAGATACGCAGTATTTT
>14|medium-sized|TRBV13|.|TRBJ2-5
CASSLRSIQETQYF
TGTGCCAGCAGCTTACGGAGCATCCAAGAGACCCAGTACTTC
>16|.|TRBV9|TRBD1|TRBJ2-7
CASSPRTGGFYYEQYF
TGTGCCAGCAGCCCGAGGACAGGGGGCTTTTACTACGAGCAGTACTTC
>15|.|TRBV7-6|TRBD1|TRBJ2-1
CASSHWTGVHNEQFF
TGTGCCAGCAGCCATTGGACAGGGGTCCACAATGAGCAGTTCTTC
>16|.|TRBV11-3|TRBD1|TRBJ2-7
CASSSPRDRPPYEQYF
TGTGCCAGCAGCTCACCCCGGGACAGACCTCCCTACGAGCAGTACTTC
>13|medium-sized|TRBV6-5|TRBD1|TRBJ1-2
CASSLGQGNGYTF
TGTGCCAGCAGTTTAGGACAGGGAAATGGCTACACCTTC
>12|few|TRBV19|.|TRBJ2-7
CASSTDGYEQYF
TGTGCCAGTAGTACCGACGGATACGAGCAGTACTTC
>10|.|TRBV6-1|.|TRBJ2-5
CASRVPTQYF
TGTGCCAGCAGGGTGCCGACCCAGTACTTC
>13|.|TRBV5-5|.|TRBJ2-1
CASREDGYNEQFF
TGTGCCAGCAGAGAGGACGGGTACAATGAGCAGTTCTTC
>13|.|TRBV5-1|.|TRBJ2-7
CASSLGTNLEQYF
TGTGCCAGCAGCTTGGGAACTAACCTCGAGCAGTACTTC
>15|few|TRBV5-1|.|TRBJ1-6
CASSYVSSYNSPLHF
TGCGCCAGCAGCTATGTAAGCTCCTATAATTCACCCCTCCACTTT
>14|.|TRBV6-5|.|TRBJ1-2
CASSYLDTNYGYTF
TGTGCCAGCAGTTACCTGGACACTAACTATGGCTACACCTTC
>13|.|TRBV4-1|.|TRBJ2-7
CASSQDLTYEQYF
TGCGCCAGCAGCCAAGATTTGACCTACGAGCAGTACTTC